This entry features one TCR beta chain sequence. This sample was taken from a study of human T cells and chemical hapten exposure. MiXCR, run by TCRdb on the RACE reads, gives a single entry per CDR3 protein. The sample consists of approximately 370,000 distinct CDR3 sequences, 5% to 6.5% of them appearing once. CDR1 and CDR2 (germline): LGHNA, YSLEER. V was shortened by 0 bases and J by 2 bases, with 11 bases between the two germline ends. The CDR3 spans 15 residues. The sample's time point: pre-sensitization, week 0. Described treatment: therapeutic diphenylcyclopropenone sensitization with weekly scalp DPC.

This TCR derives from a woman aged 18-29 years with alopecia areata. Some clones in this sample may be carry-over from other donors' samples. This chain links TRBV4-3 with TRBJ2-7; perhaps TRBD1 as D (6 bases). The sample was whole blood, taken in connection with sensitization to the hapten diphenylcyclopropenone (DPC). The CDR3 is CASSQERDTTYEQYF. DNA of the CDR3: TGCGCCAGCAGCCAAGAGAGGGACACCACCTACGAGCAGTACTTC.